Listed below are T cell receptor beta chains from one sample, sequenced in a study of identical twins. MiXCR was run by TCRdb on the 5' RACE reads, yielding one entry per CDR3 protein. The sample yields about 290,000 distinct CDR3 sequences, over 8.5% seen once. This sample was also put to use in a study of yellow fever vaccine responses in identical twins.

Sequencing was carried out using CD8+ T cells sorted from blood. The receptors stem from a woman aged 18-29 years in good health. CDR3s include the opening cysteine and the closing phenylalanine or tryptophan. A D gene is named only where the DNA matches it firmly. Clone size, where shown, is once, few, many, or a class for clones that have expanded.

j_call	v_call	d_call	clone_size	cdr3_aa	cdr3_nt
TRBJ2-5	TRBV9	NA	NA	CASSPGSTETQYF	TGTGCCAGCAGCCCCGGCTCCACAGAGACCCAGTACTTC
TRBJ2-7	TRBV29-1	TRBD1	many	CSVEKGQGQYEQYF	TGCAGCGTTGAAAAGGGACAGGGGCAATACGAGCAGTACTTC
TRBJ1-5	TRBV19	NA	few	CASIEGLSYSNQPQHF	TGTGCCAGTATTGAGGGACTATCATATAGCAATCAGCCCCAGCATTTT
TRBJ1-2	TRBV19	TRBD1	few	CASSIGAGQFYGYTF	TGTGCCAGTAGTATAGGGGCGGGACAGTTCTATGGCTACACCTTC
TRBJ2-1	TRBV11-1	TRBD2	many	CASSPIPGTSGYPSGEQFF	TGTGCCAGCAGCCCAATTCCCGGGACTAGCGGGTACCCCTCCGGTGAGCAGTTCTTC
TRBJ2-6	TRBV30	NA	NA	CAWSFGAGANVLTF	TGTGCCTGGAGTTTCGGGGCTGGGGCCAACGTCCTGACTTTC
TRBJ2-7	TRBV7-9	NA	NA	CASSDGVGSEQYF	TGTGCCAGCAGTGACGGAGTGGGATCCGAGCAGTACTTC
TRBJ2-7	TRBV15	TRBD1	few	CATSSGRQGQWDYEQYF	TGTGCCACCAGCAGTGGGAGACAGGGCCAATGGGACTACGAGCAGTACTTC
TRBJ2-5	TRBV12-5	TRBD1	few	CASGLVPPQTGEGETQYF	TGTGCTAGTGGTTTGGTACCCCCACAAACAGGGGAAGGAGAGACCCAGTACTTC
TRBJ2-7	TRBV10-3	TRBD1	many	CAIRRTGSSYEQYF	TGTGCCATCAGAAGGACAGGGAGCTCCTACGAGCAGTACTTC
TRBJ2-5	TRBV3-1	NA	NA	CASSQPQETQYF	TGTGCCAGCAGCCAACCCCAAGAGACCCAGTACTTC
TRBJ1-1	TRBV7-9	NA	few	CASSLVGQVQTEAFF	TGTGCCAGCAGCTTAGTGGGGCAGGTCCAAACTGAAGCTTTCTTT
TRBJ1-4	TRBV29-1	NA	many	CSVEAGTNEKLFF	TGCAGCGTTGAGGCAGGAACCAATGAAAAACTGTTTTTT
TRBJ2-7	TRBV21-1	NA	NA	CASSRGTSGGYAYEQYF	TGTGCCAGCAGCCGCGGGACTAGCGGGGGATATGCCTACGAGCAGTACTTC
TRBJ2-3	TRBV2	TRBD2	many	CASSEVRGGLVDTQYF	TGTGCCAGCAGTGAGGTCCGGGGGGGCCTGGTAGATACGCAGTATTTT
TRBJ2-1	TRBV3-1	NA	many	CASSGHRNPEFNEQFF	TGTGCCAGCAGCGGCCACAGGAACCCCGAATTCAATGAGCAGTTCTTC
TRBJ2-1	TRBV27	NA	few	CASSISLSYNEQFF	TGTGCCAGCAGTATAAGTCTCTCCTACAATGAGCAGTTCTTC
TRBJ2-2	TRBV6-1	NA	few	CASSEPPGAGTNTGELFF	TGTGCCAGCAGTGAACCGCCGGGGGCGGGGACGAACACCGGGGAGCTGTTTTTT
TRBJ2-3	TRBV24-1	NA	few	CATSDLAGDTDTQYF	TGTGCCACCAGTGACCTCGCCGGAGATACGGATACGCAGTATTTT
TRBJ2-7	TRBV20-1	NA	few	CSARDSGSYEQYF	TGCAGTGCTAGGGACTCGGGCTCCTACGAGCAGTACTTC
TRBJ1-1	TRBV7-9	TRBD1	many	CASSSKQGLNTEAFF	TGTGCCAGCAGCTCGAAACAGGGGCTGAACACTGAAGCTTTCTTT
TRBJ2-7	TRBV24-1	TRBD1	few	CATRGTGDEQYF	TGTGCCACCAGGGGGACAGGGGACGAGCAGTACTTC
TRBJ2-5	TRBV12-3/TRBV12-4	NA	many	CASSPPGRHKETQYF	TGTGCCAGCAGCCCACCGGGACGGCATAAAGAGACCCAGTACTTC
TRBJ2-7	TRBV20-1	NA	NA	CSARDLGAAVSYEQYF	TGCAGTGCTAGAGATCTGGGCGCTGCGGTCTCCTACGAGCAGTACTTC
TRBJ2-7	TRBV10-3	NA	many	CAISWSGTGDSYEQYF	TGTGCCATCAGTTGGTCCGGGACTGGAGACTCCTACGAGCAGTACTTC
TRBJ2-5	TRBV12-3/TRBV12-4	TRBD1	many	CASRPTGQGETQYF	TGTGCCAGCAGACCTACTGGACAGGGAGAGACCCAGTACTTC
TRBJ2-7	TRBV28	NA	few	CASSLYSSYEQYF	TGTGCCAGCAGTTTATATAGCTCCTACGAGCAGTACTTC
TRBJ2-7	TRBV29-1	TRBD1	many	CSVEDQGDSGQYEQYF	TGCAGCGTTGAAGATCAGGGGGACAGCGGCCAATACGAGCAGTACTTC
TRBJ2-2	TRBV9	NA	NA	CASRGNGELFF	TGTGCCAGCAGGGGCAACGGGGAGCTGTTTTTT
TRBJ2-4	TRBV28	NA	NA	CATAKNIQYF	TGTGCCACAGCCAAAAACATTCAGTACTTC
TRBJ2-7	TRBV7-9	NA	many	CASSSPRGMSPSYEQYF	TGTGCCAGCAGCTCACCCCGAGGGATGTCGCCTTCCTACGAGCAGTACTTC
TRBJ2-7	TRBV7-3	NA	NA	CASSFPTGTAGGWYYEQYF	TGTGCCAGCAGCTTCCCGACAGGAACGGCCGGTGGATGGTACTACGAGCAGTACTTC
TRBJ1-1	TRBV6-5	TRBD1	NA	CASSNLPGQGTEAFF	TGTGCCAGCAGTAACCTACCGGGACAGGGGACTGAAGCTTTCTTT
TRBJ2-4	TRBV6-2/TRBV6-3	TRBD1	NA	CATQGQGNIQYF	TGTGCCACCCAGGGACAGGGAAACATTCAGTACTTC
TRBJ2-1	TRBV7-3	TRBD1	few	CASSLTGQGVGNEQFF	TGTGCCAGCAGCCTCACGGGACAGGGCGTCGGCAATGAGCAGTTCTTC
TRBJ2-2	TRBV2	NA	NA	CASGEAVRGTRGTGELFF	TGTGCCAGCGGTGAAGCGGTTCGAGGGACCCGGGGCACCGGGGAGCTGTTTTTT
TRBJ2-5	TRBV15	TRBD2	NA	CATSRQSGERETQYF	TGTGCCACCAGCAGACAAAGCGGGGAAAGAGAGACCCAGTACTTC
TRBJ2-1	TRBV28	NA	NA	CASTLGESSYNEQFF	TGTGCCAGCACCTTGGGGGAGAGCTCCTACAATGAGCAGTTCTTC
TRBJ2-7	TRBV20-1	NA	many	CSARATGKEQYF	TGCAGTGCTAGAGCGACAGGTAAAGAGCAGTACTTC
TRBJ2-7	TRBV7-9	TRBD1	NA	CASSPPDRRLGSYEQYF	TGTGCCAGCAGCCCGCCGGACAGGCGGCTAGGCTCCTACGAGCAGTACTTC
TRBJ2-6	TRBV20-1	NA	few	CSARAIVSGANVLTF	TGCAGTGCTAGAGCGATAGTCTCTGGGGCCAACGTCCTGACTTTC
TRBJ2-7	TRBV24-1	NA	many	CATSDSKGHHSYEQYF	TGTGCCACCAGTGATTCAAAGGGACACCACTCCTACGAGCAGTACTTC
TRBJ2-1	TRBV6-5	NA	NA	CASSSAESSYNEQFF	TGTGCCAGCAGTTCGGCGGAAAGCTCCTACAATGAGCAGTTCTTC
TRBJ2-3	TRBV7-9	TRBD2	many	CASSQRIAGVDTQYF	TGTGCCAGCAGCCAGAGGATAGCGGGTGTGGATACGCAGTATTTT
TRBJ2-2	TRBV7-2	NA	few	CASSPYFDPGELFF	TGTGCCAGCAGCCCCTACTTTGATCCCGGGGAGCTGTTTTTT
TRBJ2-7	TRBV7-2	TRBD2	many	CASSLWGEGTRAYEQYF	TGTGCCAGCAGCCTGTGGGGTGAAGGGACTAGAGCCTACGAGCAGTACTTC
TRBJ2-1	TRBV7-9	TRBD1	many	CASSPSGQGYNEQFF	TGTGCCAGCAGCCCATCGGGACAGGGCTACAATGAGCAGTTCTTC
TRBJ2-5	TRBV9	NA	many	CASSVETGAWETQYF	TGTGCCAGCAGCGTAGAGACGGGGGCGTGGGAGACCCAGTACTTC
TRBJ2-1	TRBV24-1	TRBD2	NA	CATSQTSGRSYNEQFF	TGTGCCACCAGTCAGACTAGCGGGAGGTCCTACAATGAGCAGTTCTTC
TRBJ2-3	TRBV29-1	NA	many	CSGEGGTDTQYF	TGCAGCGGCGAGGGCGGCACAGATACGCAGTATTTT
TRBJ2-1	TRBV29-1	NA	many	CSVVSTSVEQFF	TGCAGCGTTGTTTCGACGAGCGTTGAGCAGTTCTTC
TRBJ2-7	TRBV4-2	TRBD1	NA	CASSQSTGSSYEQYF	TGTGCCAGCAGCCAATCGACAGGGAGCTCCTACGAGCAGTACTTC
TRBJ2-1	TRBV10-3	TRBD2	NA	CAISEQRGGYNEQFF	TGTGCCATCAGTGAGCAGCGGGGGGGGTACAATGAGCAGTTCTTC
TRBJ2-7	TRBV27	TRBD1	NA	CASSAGQGGAYEQYF	TGTGCCAGCAGTGCCGGACAGGGAGGCGCCTACGAGCAGTACTTC
TRBJ2-1	TRBV7-6	TRBD2	NA	CASSEPGLAGGEQFF	TGTGCCAGCAGCGAACCCGGACTAGCAGGCGGTGAGCAGTTCTTC
TRBJ2-1	TRBV20-1	TRBD1	NA	CSAKPGGEIHLTTLSSYNEQFF	TGCAGTGCTAAGCCAGGGGGCGAGATACACCTGACGACACTTAGCTCCTACAATGAGCAGTTCTTC
TRBJ1-6	TRBV7-2	NA	few	CASSINGANSPLHF	TGTGCCAGCAGCATCAACGGGGCAAATTCACCCCTCCACTTT
TRBJ1-2	TRBV6-1	TRBD1	few	CASSPGTAPYYGYTF	TGTGCCAGCAGCCCCGGGACAGCCCCTTACTATGGCTACACCTTC
TRBJ2-7	TRBV2	NA	NA	CASSQTNDSYEQYF	TGTGCCAGCAGTCAGACAAACGATTCGTACGAGCAGTACTTC